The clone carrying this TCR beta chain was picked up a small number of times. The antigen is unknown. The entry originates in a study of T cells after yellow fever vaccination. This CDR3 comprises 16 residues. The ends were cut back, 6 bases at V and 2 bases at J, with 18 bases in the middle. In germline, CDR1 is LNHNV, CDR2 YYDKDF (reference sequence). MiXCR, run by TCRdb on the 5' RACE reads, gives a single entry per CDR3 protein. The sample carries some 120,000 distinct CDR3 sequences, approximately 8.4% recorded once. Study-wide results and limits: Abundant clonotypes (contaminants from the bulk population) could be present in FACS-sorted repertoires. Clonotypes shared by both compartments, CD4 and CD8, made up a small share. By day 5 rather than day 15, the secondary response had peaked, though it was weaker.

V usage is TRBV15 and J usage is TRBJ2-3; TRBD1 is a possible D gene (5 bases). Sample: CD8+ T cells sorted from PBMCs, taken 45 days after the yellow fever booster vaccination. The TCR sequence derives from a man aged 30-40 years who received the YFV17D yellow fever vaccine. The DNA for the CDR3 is TGTGCCACCAGTTCTAAGGACACGGAAATCACAGATACGCAGTATTTT. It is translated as CATSSKDTEITDTQYF.